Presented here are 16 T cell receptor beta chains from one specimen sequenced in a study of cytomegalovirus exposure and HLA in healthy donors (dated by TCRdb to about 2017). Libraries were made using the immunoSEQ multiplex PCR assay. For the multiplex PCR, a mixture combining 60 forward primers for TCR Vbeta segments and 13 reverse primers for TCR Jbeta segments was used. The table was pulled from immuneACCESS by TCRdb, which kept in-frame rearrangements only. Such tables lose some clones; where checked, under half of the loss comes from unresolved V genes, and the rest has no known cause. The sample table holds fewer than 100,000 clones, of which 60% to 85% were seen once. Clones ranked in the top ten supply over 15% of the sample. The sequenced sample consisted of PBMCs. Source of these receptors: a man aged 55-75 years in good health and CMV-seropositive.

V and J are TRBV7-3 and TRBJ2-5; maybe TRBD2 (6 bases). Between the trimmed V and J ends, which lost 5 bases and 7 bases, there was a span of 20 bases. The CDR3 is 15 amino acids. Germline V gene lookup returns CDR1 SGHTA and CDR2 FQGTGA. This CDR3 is CASSPAPGSGGTQYF. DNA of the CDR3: TGTGCCAGCAGCCCGGCGCCCGGATCCGGGGGGACCCAGTACTTC.

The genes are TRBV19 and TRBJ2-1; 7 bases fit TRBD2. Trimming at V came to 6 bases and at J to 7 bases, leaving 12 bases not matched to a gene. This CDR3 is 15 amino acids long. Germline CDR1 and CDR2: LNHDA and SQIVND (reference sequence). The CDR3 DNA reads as TGTGCCAGTAGGGGGCACAGTTCCGGGGGGAATGAGCAGTTCTTC. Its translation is CASRGHSSGGNEQFF.

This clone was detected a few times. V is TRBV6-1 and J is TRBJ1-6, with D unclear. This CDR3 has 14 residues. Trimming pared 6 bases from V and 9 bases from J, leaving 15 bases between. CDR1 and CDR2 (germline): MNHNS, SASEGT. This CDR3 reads CASRLHPTGSPLHF. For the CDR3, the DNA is TGTGCCAGCAGACTGCACCCCACTGGTTCACCCCTCCACTTT.

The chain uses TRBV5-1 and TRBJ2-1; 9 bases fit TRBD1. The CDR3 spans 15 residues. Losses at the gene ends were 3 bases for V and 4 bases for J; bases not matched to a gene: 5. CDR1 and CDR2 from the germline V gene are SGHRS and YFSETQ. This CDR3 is CASSWPGQGYNEQFF. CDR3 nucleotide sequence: TGCGCCAGCAGCTGGCCGGGACAGGGATACAATGAGCAGTTCTTC.

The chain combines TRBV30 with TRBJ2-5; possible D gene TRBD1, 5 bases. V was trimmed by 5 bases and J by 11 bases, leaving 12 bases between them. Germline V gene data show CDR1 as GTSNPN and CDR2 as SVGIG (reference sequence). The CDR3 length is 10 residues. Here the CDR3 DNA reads TGTGCCTGGGGGGCGATGCGGCAGTACTTC. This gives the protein CAWGAMRQYF.

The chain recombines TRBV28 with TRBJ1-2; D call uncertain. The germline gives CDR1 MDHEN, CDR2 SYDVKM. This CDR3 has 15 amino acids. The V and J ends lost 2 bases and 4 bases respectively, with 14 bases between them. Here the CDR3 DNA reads TGTGCCAGCAGTTTAGTGGTCACCAGATTCTATGGCTACACCTTC. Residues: CASSLVVTRFYGYTF.

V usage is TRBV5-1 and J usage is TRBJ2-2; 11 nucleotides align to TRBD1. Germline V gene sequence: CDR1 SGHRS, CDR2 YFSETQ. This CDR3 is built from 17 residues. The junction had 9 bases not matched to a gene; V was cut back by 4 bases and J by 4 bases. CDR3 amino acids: CASSPIGTGGPTGELFF. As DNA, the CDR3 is TGCGCCAGCAGCCCGATTGGGACAGGGGGGCCCACCGGGGAGCTGTTTTTT.

The CDR3 here is CASRLGGNYGYTF. CDR3 DNA: TGTGCCAGCAGGCTGGGGGGGAACTATGGCTACACCTTC. The chain employs TRBV6-5 and TRBJ1-2; D is perhaps TRBD1 (5 bases). The V and J ends lost 6 bases and 2 bases respectively, with 10 bases between them. This CDR3 is 13 amino acids long. The V gene's germline CDR1 is MNHEY and CDR2 SVGAGI.

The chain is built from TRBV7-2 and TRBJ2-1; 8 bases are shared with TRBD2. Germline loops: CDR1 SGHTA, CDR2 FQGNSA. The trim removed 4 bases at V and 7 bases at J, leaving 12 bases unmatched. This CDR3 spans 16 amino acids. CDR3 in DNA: TGTGCCAGCAGCTCCGATCTAGCGGGTCTTTTGAATGAGCAGTTCTTC. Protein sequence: CASSSDLAGLLNEQFF. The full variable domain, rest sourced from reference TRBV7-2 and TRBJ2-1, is GAGVSQSPSNKVTEKGKDVELRCDPISGHTALYWYRQSLGQGLEFLIYFQGNSAPDKSGLPSDRFSAERTGGSVSTLTIQRTQQEDSAVYLCASSSDLAGLLNEQFFGPGTRLTVL.

The CDR3 coding sequence is TGTGCCAGCAGCTGGGGGACTAGCGGGGGGGAGACCCAGTACTTC. It is translated as CASSWGTSGGETQYF. This chain uses TRBV5-4 with TRBJ2-5, with 15 bases matching TRBD2. Unmatched junction bases numbered 2, after V lost 3 bases and J lost 5 bases. Germline CDR1 SGHNT, CDR2 YYREEE (reference sequence). The CDR3 is 15 amino acids.

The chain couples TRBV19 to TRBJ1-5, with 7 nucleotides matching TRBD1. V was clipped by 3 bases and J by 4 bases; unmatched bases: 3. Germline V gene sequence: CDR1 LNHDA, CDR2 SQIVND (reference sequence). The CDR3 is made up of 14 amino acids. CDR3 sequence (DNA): TGTGCCAGTAGTATCCGACAGGGAAATCAGCCCCAGCATTTT. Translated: CASSIRQGNQPQHF. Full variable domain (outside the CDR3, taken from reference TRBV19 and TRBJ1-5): DGGITQSPKYLFRKEGQNVTLSCEQNLNHDAMYWYRQDPGQGLRLIYYSQIVNDFQKGDIAEGYSVSREKKESFPLTVTSAQKNPTAFYLCASSIRQGNQPQHFGDGTRLSIL.

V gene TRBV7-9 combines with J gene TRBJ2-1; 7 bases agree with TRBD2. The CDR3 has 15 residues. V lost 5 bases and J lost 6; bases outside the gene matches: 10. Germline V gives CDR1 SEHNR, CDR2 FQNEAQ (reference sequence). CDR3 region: CASSPPREALNEQFF. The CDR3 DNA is TGTGCCAGCAGCCCACCTCGGGAGGCACTCAATGAGCAGTTCTTC.

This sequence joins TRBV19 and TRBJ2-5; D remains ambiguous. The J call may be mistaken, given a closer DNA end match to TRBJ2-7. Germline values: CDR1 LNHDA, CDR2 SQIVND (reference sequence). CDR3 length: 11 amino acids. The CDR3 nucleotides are TGTGCCAGTAGCCGAACCTACGAGCAGTACTTC. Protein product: CASSRTYEQYF.

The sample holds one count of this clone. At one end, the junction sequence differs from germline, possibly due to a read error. The CDR3 here is CSSSGQGGGYTF. DNA for the CDR3: TGTTCCAGCAGTGGACAGGGAGGCGGCTACACCTTC. V and J are TRBV7-9 and TRBJ1-2, with 8 bases aligning to TRBD1. The CDR3 extends over 12 amino acids. Germline V gives CDR1 SEHNR, CDR2 FQNEAQ (reference sequence). The full variable domain, rest sourced from reference TRBV7-9 and TRBJ1-2, is DTGVSQNPRHKITKRGQNVTFRCDPISEHNRLYWYRQTLGQGPEFLTYFQNEAQLEKSRLLSDRFSAERPKGSFSTLEIQRTEQGDSAMYLCSSSGQGGGYTFGSGTRLTVV.

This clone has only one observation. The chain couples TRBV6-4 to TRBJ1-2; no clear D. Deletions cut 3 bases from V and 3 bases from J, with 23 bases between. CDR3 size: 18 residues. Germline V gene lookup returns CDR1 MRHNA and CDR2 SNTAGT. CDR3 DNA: TGTGCCAGCAGTGATTGGGAAACTCCGGGGTTTCTTGACTATGGCTACACCTTC. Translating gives CASSDWETPGFLDYGYTF.

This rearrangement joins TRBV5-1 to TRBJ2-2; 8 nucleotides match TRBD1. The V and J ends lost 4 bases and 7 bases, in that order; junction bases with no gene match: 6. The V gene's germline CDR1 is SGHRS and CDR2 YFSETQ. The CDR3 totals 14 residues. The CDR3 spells CASSLGQGHGELFF. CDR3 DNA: TGCGCCAGCAGCCTCGGACAGGGCCACGGGGAGCTGTTTTTT.